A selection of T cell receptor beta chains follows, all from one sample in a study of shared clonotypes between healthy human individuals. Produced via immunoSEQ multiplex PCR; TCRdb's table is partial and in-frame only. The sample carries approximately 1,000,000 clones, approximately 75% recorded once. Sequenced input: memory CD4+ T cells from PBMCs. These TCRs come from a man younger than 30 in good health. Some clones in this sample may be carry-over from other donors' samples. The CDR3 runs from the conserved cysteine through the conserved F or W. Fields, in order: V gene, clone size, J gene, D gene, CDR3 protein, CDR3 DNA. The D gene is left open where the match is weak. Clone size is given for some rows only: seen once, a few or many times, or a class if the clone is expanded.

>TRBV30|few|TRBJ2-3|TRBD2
CAWSVGLAADTQYF
TGTGCCTGGAGTGTAGGGCTAGCGGCAGATACGCAGTATTTT
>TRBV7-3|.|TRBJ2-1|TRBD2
CASSTESGTRYNEQFF
TGTGCCAGCAGCACTGAATCGGGGACTAGGTACAATGAGCAGTTCTTC
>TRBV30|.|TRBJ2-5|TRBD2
CAAQAAGGATRETQYF
TGTGCCGCGCAGGCAGCGGGAGGCGCCACGAGAGAGACCCAGTACTTC
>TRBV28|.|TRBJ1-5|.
CASSLGGHSNQPQHF
TGTGCCAGCAGTTTAGGGGGCCATAGCAATCAGCCCCAGCATTTT
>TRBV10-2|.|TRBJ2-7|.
CASSEGGGSHISYEQYF
TGCGCCAGCAGTGAAGGAGGGGGCAGCCATATCTCCTACGAGCAGTACTTC
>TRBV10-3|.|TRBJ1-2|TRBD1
CAISDRVGKGQDIANYGYTF
TGTGCCATCAGTGACAGGGTGGGTAAGGGACAGGACATCGCTAACTATGGCTACACCTTC
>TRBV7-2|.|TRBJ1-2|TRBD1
CASSLTPGQGYGYTF
TGTGCCAGCAGCTTAACACCGGGACAGGGCTATGGCTACACCTTC
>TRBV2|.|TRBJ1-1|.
CASSVQEPTEAFF
TGTGCCAGCAGTGTGCAGGAACCCACTGAAGCTTTCTTT
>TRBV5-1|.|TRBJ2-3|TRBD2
CASSLAGGRALRTDTQYF
TGCGCCAGCAGCTTGGCTGGCGGGAGGGCCCTCCGAACAGATACGCAGTATTTT
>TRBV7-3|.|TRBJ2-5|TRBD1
CASSLTRDSQETQYF
TGTGCCAGCAGCTTAACACGGGACAGCCAAGAGACCCAGTACTTC
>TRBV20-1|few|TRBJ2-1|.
CSARRGNEQFF
TGCAGTGCTAGGCGGGGCAATGAGCAGTTCTTC
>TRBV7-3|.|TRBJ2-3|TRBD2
CASSLAGSQDTQYF
TGTGCCAGCAGCCTAGCGGGAAGTCAAGATACGCAGTATTTT
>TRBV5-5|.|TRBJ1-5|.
CASSSGPSNQPQHF
TGTGCCAGCAGTTCCGGACCGAGCAATCAGCCCCAGCATTTT
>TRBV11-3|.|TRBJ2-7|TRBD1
CASSSPNTGQGSSYEQYF
TGTGCCAGCAGCTCTCCTAACACGGGACAGGGGAGCTCCTACGAGCAGTACTTC
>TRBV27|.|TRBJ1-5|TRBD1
CASSFGTGRDQPQHF
TGTGCCAGCAGTTTTGGGACAGGGCGGGATCAGCCCCAGCATTTT
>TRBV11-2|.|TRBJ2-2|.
CASGLHPGLGTGELFF
TGTGCCAGCGGCTTACATCCGGGACTGGGGACCGGGGAGCTGTTTTTT
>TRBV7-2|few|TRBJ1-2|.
CASSLSQGREGYTF
TGTGCCAGCAGCTTAAGTCAGGGCCGGGAAGGCTACACCTTC
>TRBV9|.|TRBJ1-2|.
CASSVAPSDGPYGYTF
TGTGCCAGCAGCGTAGCGCCCTCTGACGGCCCCTATGGCTACACCTTC
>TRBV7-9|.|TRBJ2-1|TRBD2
CASSLMGGLASEQFF
TGTGCCAGCAGCTTAATGGGGGGACTAGCGAGCGAGCAGTTCTTC
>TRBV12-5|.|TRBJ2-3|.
CASGGGLTDTQYF
TGTGCTAGTGGTGGGGGCCTCACAGATACGCAGTATTTT
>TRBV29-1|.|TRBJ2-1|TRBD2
CSAGRPRGRVNEQFF
TGCAGCGCCGGACGCCCGCGCGGGAGGGTCAATGAGCAGTTCTTC
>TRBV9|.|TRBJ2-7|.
CASSVSAGGSYEQYF
TGTGCCAGCAGCGTGTCCGCTGGGGGCTCCTACGAGCAGTACTTC
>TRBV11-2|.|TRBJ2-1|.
CASSFEGYNEQFF
TGTGCCAGCAGCTTCGAAGGCTACAATGAGCAGTTCTTC
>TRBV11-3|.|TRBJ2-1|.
CASSLAGVHNEQFF
TGTGCCAGCAGCTTAGCGGGGGTCCACAATGAGCAGTTCTTC
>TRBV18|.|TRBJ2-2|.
CASSPWRVGDTGELFF
TGTGCCAGCTCACCATGGAGGGTTGGGGACACCGGGGAGCTGTTTTTT
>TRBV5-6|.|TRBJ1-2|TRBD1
CASSPWDRGAGYTF
TGTGCCAGCAGCCCATGGGACAGGGGGGCAGGCTACACCTTC
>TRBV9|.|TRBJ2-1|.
CASSALSSEFGNEQFF
TGTGCCAGCAGCGCCCTCTCAAGCGAGTTTGGGAATGAGCAGTTCTTC
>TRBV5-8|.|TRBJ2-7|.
CASIKEGTAYEQYF
TGTGCCAGCATCAAAGAAGGCACAGCTTACGAGCAGTACTTC
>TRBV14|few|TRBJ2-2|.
CASSQIVGGRGTGELFF
TGTGCCAGCAGCCAAATAGTGGGAGGACGAGGCACCGGGGAGCTGTTTTTT
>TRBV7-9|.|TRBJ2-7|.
CASSRQRQSYEQYF
TGTGCCAGCAGCCGACAACGACAGTCCTACGAGCAGTACTTC
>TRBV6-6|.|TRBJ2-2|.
CASSYYLTGELFF
TGTGCCAGCAGTTACTACTTGACCGGGGAGCTGTTTTTT
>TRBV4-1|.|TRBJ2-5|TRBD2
CASSQGASGHGTQETQYF
TGCGCCAGCAGCCAAGGGGCTAGCGGCCATGGAACTCAAGAGACCCAGTACTTC
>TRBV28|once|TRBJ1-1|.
CASSLWSANTEAFF
TGTGCCAGCAGTTTATGGTCAGCGAACACTGAAGCTTTCTTT
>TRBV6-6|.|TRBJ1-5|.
CASSLDNQPQHF
TGTGCCAGCAGTCTCGATAATCAGCCCCAGCATTTT
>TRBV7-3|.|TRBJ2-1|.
CASSLARDNEQFF
TGTGCCAGCAGCTTAGCACGGGACAATGAGCAGTTCTTC
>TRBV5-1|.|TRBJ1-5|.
CASSPDSNQPQHF
TGCGCCAGCAGCCCCGATAGCAATCAGCCCCAGCATTTT
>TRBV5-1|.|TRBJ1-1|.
CASSLRGGRTEAFF
TGCGCCAGCAGCTTGAGGGGGGGCCGGACTGAAGCTTTCTTT
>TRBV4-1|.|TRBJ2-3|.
CASSQSFSLGDTQYF
TGCGCCAGCAGCCAATCTTTTTCGCTAGGGGATACGCAGTATTTT
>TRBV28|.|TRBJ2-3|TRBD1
CASSSFTGGPDTQYF
TGTGCCAGCAGTTCGTTCACAGGGGGCCCAGATACGCAGTATTTT
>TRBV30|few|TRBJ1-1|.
CAWSPDSNTEAFF
TGTGCCTGGTCCCCAGACAGCAACACTGAAGCTTTCTTT
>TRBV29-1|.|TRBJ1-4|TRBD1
CSVETGSLEKLFF
TGCAGCGTGGAGACAGGGTCGTTAGAAAAACTGTTTTTT
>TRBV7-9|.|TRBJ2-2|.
CAGSGPGNTGELFF
TGTGCCGGCTCGGGGCCGGGGAACACCGGGGAGCTGTTTTTT
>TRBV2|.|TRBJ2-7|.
CASSVRDSYEQYF
TGTGCCAGCAGTGTTCGAGACTCCTACGAGCAGTACTTC
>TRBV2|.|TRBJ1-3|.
CASRNMDTIYF
TGTGCCAGCAGAAATATGGACACCATATATTTT
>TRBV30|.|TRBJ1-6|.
CAWSVRGGSPLHF
TGTGCCTGGAGTGTACGAGGAGGGTCACCCCTCCACTTT
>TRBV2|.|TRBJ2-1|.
CASSERVNPAYNEQFF
TGTGCCAGCAGTGAACGAGTCAATCCAGCCTACAATGAGCAGTTCTTC
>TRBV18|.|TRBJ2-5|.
CASSPPEGRMKTQYF
TGTGCCAGCTCACCACCAGAGGGGCGGATGAAGACCCAGTACTTC
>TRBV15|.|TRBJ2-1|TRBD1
CATSPGGTGTYNEQFF
TGTGCCACCAGCCCAGGGGGGACAGGGACCTACAATGAGCAGTTCTTC
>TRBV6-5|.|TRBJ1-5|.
CASSSDPSQPQHF
TGTGCCAGCAGTTCCGACCCGAGTCAGCCCCAGCATTTT
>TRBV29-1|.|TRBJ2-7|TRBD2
CSVEEERELGEQYF
TGCAGCGTTGAAGAAGAGCGGGAGCTCGGGGAGCAGTACTTC
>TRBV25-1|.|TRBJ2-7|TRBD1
CASSPRQGTYEQYF
TGTGCCAGCAGTCCACGACAGGGGACCTACGAGCAGTACTTC